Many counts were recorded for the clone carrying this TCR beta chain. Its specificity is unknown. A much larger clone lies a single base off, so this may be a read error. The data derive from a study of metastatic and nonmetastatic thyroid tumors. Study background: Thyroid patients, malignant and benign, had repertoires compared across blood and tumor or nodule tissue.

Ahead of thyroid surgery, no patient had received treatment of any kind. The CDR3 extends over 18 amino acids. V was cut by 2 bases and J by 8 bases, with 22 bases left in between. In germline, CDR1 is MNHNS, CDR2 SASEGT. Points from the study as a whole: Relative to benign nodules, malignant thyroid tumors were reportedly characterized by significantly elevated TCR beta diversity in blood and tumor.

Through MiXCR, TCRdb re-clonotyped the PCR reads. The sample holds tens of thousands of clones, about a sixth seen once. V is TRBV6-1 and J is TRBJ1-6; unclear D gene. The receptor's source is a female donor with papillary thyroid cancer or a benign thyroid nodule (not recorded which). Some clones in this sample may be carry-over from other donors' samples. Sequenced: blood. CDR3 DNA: TGTGCCAGCAGTGAAAGCGGGGTCGGGCCGGCCAAATATTCACCCCTCCACTTT. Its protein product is CASSESGVGPAKYSPLHF.